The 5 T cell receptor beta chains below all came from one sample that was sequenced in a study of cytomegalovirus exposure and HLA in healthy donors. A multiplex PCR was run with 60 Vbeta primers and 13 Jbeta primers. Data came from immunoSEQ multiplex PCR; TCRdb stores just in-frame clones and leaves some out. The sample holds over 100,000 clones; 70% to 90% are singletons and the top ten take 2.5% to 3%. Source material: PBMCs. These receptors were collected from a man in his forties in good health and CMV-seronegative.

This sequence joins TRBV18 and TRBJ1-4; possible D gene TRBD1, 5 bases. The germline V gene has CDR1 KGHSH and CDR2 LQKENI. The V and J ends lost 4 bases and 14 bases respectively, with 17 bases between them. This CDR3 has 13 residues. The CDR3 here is CASSRVEGTGLFF. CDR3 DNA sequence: TGTGCCAGCTCACGAGTGGAGGGGACGGGCCTGTTTTTT.

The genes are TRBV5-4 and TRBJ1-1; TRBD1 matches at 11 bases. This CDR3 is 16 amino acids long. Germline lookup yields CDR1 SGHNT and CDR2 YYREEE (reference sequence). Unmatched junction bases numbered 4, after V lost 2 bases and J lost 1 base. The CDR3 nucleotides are TGTGCCAGCAGCTTCCTGGACAGGGGGCGGAACACTGAAGCTTTCTTT. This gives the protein CASSFLDRGRNTEAFF. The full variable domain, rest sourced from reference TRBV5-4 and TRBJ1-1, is ETGVTQSPTHLIKTRGQQVTLRCSSQSGHNTVSWYQQALGQGPQFIFQYYREEENGRGNFPPRFSGLQFPNYSSELNVNALELDDSALYLCASSFLDRGRNTEAFFGQGTRLTVV.

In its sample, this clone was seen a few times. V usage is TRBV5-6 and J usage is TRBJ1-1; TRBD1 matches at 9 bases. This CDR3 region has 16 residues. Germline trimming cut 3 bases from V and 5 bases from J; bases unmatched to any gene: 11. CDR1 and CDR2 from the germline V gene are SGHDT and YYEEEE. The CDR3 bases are TGTGCCAGCAGCTCACCCTCACGACAGGGGGGGACTGAAGCTTTCTTT. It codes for CASSSPSRQGGTEAFF.

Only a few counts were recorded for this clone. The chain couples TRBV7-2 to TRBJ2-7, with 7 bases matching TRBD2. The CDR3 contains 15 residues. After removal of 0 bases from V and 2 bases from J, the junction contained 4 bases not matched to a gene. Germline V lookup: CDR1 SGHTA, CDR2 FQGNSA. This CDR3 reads CASSLAAGHTYEQYF. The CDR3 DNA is TGTGCCAGCAGCTTAGCAGCGGGGCATACCTACGAGCAGTACTTC.

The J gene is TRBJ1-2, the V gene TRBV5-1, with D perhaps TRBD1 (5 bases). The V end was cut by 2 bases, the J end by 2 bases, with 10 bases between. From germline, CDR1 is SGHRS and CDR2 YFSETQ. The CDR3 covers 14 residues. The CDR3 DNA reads TGCGCCAGCAGCTTAGACAGACTCAACTATGGCTACACCTTC. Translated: CASSLDRLNYGYTF.